This TCR beta chain was captured by sequencing in a study of PD-L1 blockade in urothelial cancer. At the level of the study: Patients went on atezolizumab at some point between 2012 and 2014, receiving 1,200 mg intravenously every 3 weeks. Study-level points and caveats: Better survival was predicted by below-median pretreatment blood TCR clonality.

The CDR3 covers 17 residues. Germline CDR1 is KGHSH and CDR2 is LQKENI. With respect to this clone: The antigen remains unidentified. Its ends do not fully match the called genes, so a read error is possible.

Time point defined: pretreatment peripheral blood. Spiked synthetic TCR analogs estimated absolute template abundance per PCR. TCRdb's table, derived via immunoSEQ multiplex PCR, lists solely in-frame clones and lacks some. The table shows under 60,000 clones, with roughly 80% occurring only once. The receptor was derived from a man between 70 and 80 years old with urothelial cancer. Sample: PBMCs, taken around atezolizumab (anti-PD-L1) treatment. The rearrangement uses TRBV18 and TRBJ2-3; 7 bases fit TRBD2. CDR3 nucleotide sequence: TGTGCCAGCTCCCCACCCGAAATAGCGGGCGACACAGATACGCAGTATTTT. It codes for CASSPPEIAGDTDTQYF.